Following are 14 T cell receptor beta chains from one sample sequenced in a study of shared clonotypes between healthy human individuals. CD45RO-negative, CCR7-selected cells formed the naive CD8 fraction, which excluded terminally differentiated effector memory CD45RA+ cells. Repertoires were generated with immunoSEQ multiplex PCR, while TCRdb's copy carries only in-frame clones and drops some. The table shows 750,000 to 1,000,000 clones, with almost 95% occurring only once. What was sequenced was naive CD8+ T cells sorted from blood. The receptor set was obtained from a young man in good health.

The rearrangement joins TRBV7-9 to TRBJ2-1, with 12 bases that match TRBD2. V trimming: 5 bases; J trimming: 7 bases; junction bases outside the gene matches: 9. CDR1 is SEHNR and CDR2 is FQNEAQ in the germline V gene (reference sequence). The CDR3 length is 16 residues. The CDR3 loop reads CASSPNLAGGRNEQFF. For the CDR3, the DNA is TGTGCCAGCAGCCCGAACCTAGCGGGAGGGAGGAATGAGCAGTTCTTC.

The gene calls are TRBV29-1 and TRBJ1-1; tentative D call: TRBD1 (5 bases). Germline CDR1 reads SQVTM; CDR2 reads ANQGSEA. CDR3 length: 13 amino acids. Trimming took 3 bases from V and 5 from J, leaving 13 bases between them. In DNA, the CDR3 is TGCAGCGTTGAGCCGGGGGTTAGGACTGAAGCTTTCTTT. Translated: CSVEPGVRTEAFF.

CDR3 sequence: CASSQGTTSSIEQYF. CDR3 in DNA: TGCGCCAGCAGCCAAGGAACGACTAGTTCCATCGAGCAGTACTTC. The chain combines TRBV4-1 with TRBJ2-7, with a weak D call TRBD2 (6 bases). CDR1 and CDR2 (germline): MGHRA, YSYEKL. With 1 base removed from V and 6 bases from J, the gap between germline ends came to 16 bases. The CDR3 has 15 amino acids.

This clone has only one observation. In nucleotides, the CDR3 is TGTGCCCGCCGGGCCACCGGGGAGCTGTTTTTT. Translating gives CARRATGELFF. The chain uses TRBV30 and TRBJ2-2; D call uncertain. Between the trimmed V and J ends, which lost 8 bases and 4 bases, there was a span of 8 bases. The length of the CDR3 is 11 residues. Germline values: CDR1 GTSNPN, CDR2 SVGIG (reference sequence).

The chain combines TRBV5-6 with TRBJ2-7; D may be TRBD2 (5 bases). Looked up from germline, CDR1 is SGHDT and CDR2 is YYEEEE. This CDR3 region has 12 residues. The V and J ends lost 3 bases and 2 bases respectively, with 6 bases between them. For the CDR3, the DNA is TGTGCCAGCAGCTCGGAGGCCTACGAGCAGTACTTC. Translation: CASSSEAYEQYF.

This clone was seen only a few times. The CDR3 loop reads CASSLPPGEQYF. The CDR3 bases are TGTGCCAGCAGCCTCCCTCCCGGCGAGCAGTACTTC. This sequence joins TRBV7-2 and TRBJ2-7; no reliable D call. Germline V lookup: CDR1 SGHTA, CDR2 FQGNSA. CDR3 length: 12 amino acids. Between the trimmed V and J ends, which lost 5 bases and 6 bases, there was a span of 11 bases.

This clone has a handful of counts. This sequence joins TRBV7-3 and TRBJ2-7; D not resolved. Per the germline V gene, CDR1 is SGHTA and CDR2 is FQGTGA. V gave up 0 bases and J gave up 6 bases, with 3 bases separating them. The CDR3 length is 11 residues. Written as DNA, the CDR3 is TGTGCCAGCAGCTTAACCCCCGAGCAGTACTTC. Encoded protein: CASSLTPEQYF.

This CDR3 is CASSQDRGGRETQYF. CDR3 sequence (DNA): TGCGCCAGCAGCCAAGATAGGGGGGGCAGGGAGACCCAGTACTTC. The chain has TRBV4-3 and TRBJ2-5; tentatively, D is TRBD2 (7 bases). The V end was cut by 0 bases, the J end by 5 bases, with 13 bases between. Germline loops: CDR1 LGHNA, CDR2 YSLEER. The CDR3 is 15 amino acids.

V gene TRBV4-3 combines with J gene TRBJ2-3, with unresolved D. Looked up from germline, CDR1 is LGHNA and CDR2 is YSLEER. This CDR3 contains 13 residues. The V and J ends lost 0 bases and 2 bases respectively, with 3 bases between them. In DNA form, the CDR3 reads TGCGCCAGCAGCCAAGATGACACAGATACGCAGTATTTT. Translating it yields CASSQDDTDTQYF.

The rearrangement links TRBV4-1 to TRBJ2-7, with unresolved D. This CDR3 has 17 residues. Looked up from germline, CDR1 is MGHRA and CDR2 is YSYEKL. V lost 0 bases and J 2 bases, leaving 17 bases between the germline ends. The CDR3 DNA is TGCGCCAGCAGCCAAGATGTTGGGATTTATGTCACCTACGAGCAGTACTTC. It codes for CASSQDVGIYVTYEQYF.

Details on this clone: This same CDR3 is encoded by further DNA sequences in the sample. In DNA form, the CDR3 reads TGTGCCAGCAGTCCTCGGTGGGGGGGCAATCAGCCCCAGCATTTT. It codes for CASSPRWGGNQPQHF. The chain employs TRBV27 and TRBJ1-5; D perhaps matches TRBD1 (5 bases). CDR3 length: 15 amino acids. Trimming took off 5 bases at V and 2 bases at J, with 13 bases between the two ends. Germline V gives CDR1 MNHEY, CDR2 SMNVEV (reference sequence).

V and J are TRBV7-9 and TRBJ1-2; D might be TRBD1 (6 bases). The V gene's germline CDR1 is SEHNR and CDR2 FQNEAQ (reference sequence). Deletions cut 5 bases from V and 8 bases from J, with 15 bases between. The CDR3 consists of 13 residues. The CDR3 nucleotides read TGTGCCAGCAGCCAGGGCGGGGGCTGGGGCTACACCTTC. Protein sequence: CASSQGGGWGYTF.

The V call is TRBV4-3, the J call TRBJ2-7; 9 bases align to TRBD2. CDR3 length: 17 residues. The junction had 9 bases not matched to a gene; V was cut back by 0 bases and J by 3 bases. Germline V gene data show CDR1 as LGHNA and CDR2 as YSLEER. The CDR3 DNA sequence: TGCGCCAGCAGCCAAGATCTTTACGGGACTAGCATCTACGAGCAGTACTTC. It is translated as CASSQDLYGTSIYEQYF.

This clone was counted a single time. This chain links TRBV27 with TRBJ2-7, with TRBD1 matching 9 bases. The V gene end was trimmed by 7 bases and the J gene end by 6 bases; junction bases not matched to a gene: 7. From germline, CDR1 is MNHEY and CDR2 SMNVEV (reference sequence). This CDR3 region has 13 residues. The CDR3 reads CASTGTGWGEQYF. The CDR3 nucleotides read TGTGCCAGCACCGGGACAGGGTGGGGCGAGCAGTACTTC.